This T cell receptor beta chain was recorded in a study of T cells in Graves' hyperthyroidism and ophthalmopathy. Overall study: Staff took peripheral blood when the initial diagnosis was made, before any treatment began. The study, taken as a whole, reports: Blood also held most thyroid clonotypes expanded beyond 0.001.

The germline V and J ends were trimmed by 3 bases and 3 bases, with 9 bases remaining between them. The CDR3 contains 14 residues. Germline V gene lookup returns CDR1 MNHEY and CDR2 SMNVEV (reference sequence). RNA transcripts served as the template for amplifying TCR beta CDR3 regions. RT-PCR in the first round (using the HTBI primer set) targeted the TCR CDR3. Using its own MiXCR run on the multiplex PCR reads, TCRdb lists one record per CDR3 protein. The sample comprises about 720,000 distinct CDR3 sequences, about 17% of which are singletons, and roughly 8% rests with the top ten. In regard to this clonotype: Its antigen is as yet unknown.

The clonotype originates from a man between 18 and 35 years old with Graves' hyperthyroidism. The sequencing input was blood. The V gene is TRBV27, the J gene TRBJ2-1, with D possibly TRBD2 on 5 matching bases. The DNA of the CDR3 is TGTGCCAGCAGTTTGAGCGGTTACTACAATGAGCAGTTCTTC. This gives the protein CASSLSGYYNEQFF.